Below, 7 T cell receptor beta chains from the same sample are listed, as sequenced in a study of identical twins. TCRdb reprocessed the 5' RACE reads with MiXCR, giving one entry per CDR3 protein. The data show some 270,000 distinct CDR3 sequences, about 9% seen once. The same specimen was also included in a second study, on yellow fever vaccine responses in identical twins.

Sequenced: CD8+ T cells sorted from blood. The receptors derive from a young woman in good health.

This clonotype came up many times. The J gene is TRBJ2-7, the V gene TRBV10-3, with no clear D. The CDR3 spans 12 residues. Germline lookup yields CDR1 ENHRY and CDR2 SYGVKD. V lost 2 bases and J lost 2, with 4 bases in between. The CDR3 here is CAISEDTYEQYF. Written as DNA, the CDR3 is TGTGCCATCAGTGAGGACACCTACGAGCAGTACTTC.

The V and J genes are TRBV25-1 and TRBJ2-5; 11 bases line up with TRBD1. J was trimmed by 5 bases and V by 5 bases; bases with no gene match: 7. The germline gives CDR1 MGHDK, CDR2 SYGVNS. The CDR3 consists of 15 residues. CDR3 DNA: TGTGCCAGCAGTCCCCTGGACAGGGGGCTGGAGACCCAGTACTTC. This translates into CASSPLDRGLETQYF.

This clonotype was seen only a few times. The chain links TRBV15 to TRBJ2-7; no definite D call. The CDR3 has 14 residues. Germline assignment: CDR1 LNHNV and CDR2 YYDKDF (reference sequence). Trimming shortened V by 0 bases and J by 1 base, and 7 bases separated the two germline ends. CDR3 sequence reads: CATSREGGSYEQYF. CDR3 DNA sequence: TGTGCCACCAGCAGAGAAGGCGGATCCTACGAGCAGTACTTC. The full variable domain, rest sourced from reference TRBV15 and TRBJ2-7, is DAMVIQNPRYQVTQFGKPVTLSCSQTLNHNVMYWYQQKSSQAPKLLFHYYDKDFNNEADTPDNFQSRRPNTSFCFLDIRSPGLGDTAMYLCATSREGGSYEQYFGPGTRLTVT.

This chain connects TRBV5-6 to TRBJ2-6; TRBD1 aligns across 11 bases. This CDR3 spans 17 amino acids. Germline V gene sequence: CDR1 SGHDT, CDR2 YYEEEE. The V gene end was trimmed by 4 bases and the J gene end by 0 bases; junction bases not matched to a gene: 3. CDR3: CASSRGQGVSGANVLTF. DNA of the CDR3: TGTGCCAGCAGCCGGGGACAGGGGGTCTCTGGGGCCAACGTCCTGACTTTC.

This clonotype came up a few times. This rearrangement joins TRBV6-2 or TRBV6-3 to TRBJ2-3; D unclear. Germline V lookup: CDR1 MNHEY, CDR2 SVGEGT. Trimming took off 0 bases at V and 4 bases at J, with 11 bases between the two ends. The CDR3 loop spans 15 amino acids. In DNA form, the CDR3 reads TGTGCCAGCAGTTACTCGGAAGGTGGCGCAGATACGCAGTATTTT. Translated: CASSYSEGGADTQYF.

This chain joins TRBV11-1 and TRBJ2-1; D is unclear. V gave up 3 bases and J gave up 0 bases, with 12 bases separating them. Germline V CDR1 and CDR2: SGHAT, FQDESV (reference sequence). The CDR3 contains 16 residues. CDR3 in DNA: TGTGCCAGCAGCTTTTCGGAGTGGAGCTCCTACAATGAGCAGTTCTTC. This gives the protein CASSFSEWSSYNEQFF.

At least ten counts were recorded for this clonotype. The chain employs TRBV7-9 and TRBJ1-1; D is ambiguous. The CDR3 is 15 amino acids. V dropped 3 bases and J dropped 5 bases, with 16 bases sitting between them. The V gene's germline CDR1 is SEHNR and CDR2 FQNEAQ (reference sequence). The CDR3 spells CASSFGSTSQTEAFF. Here the CDR3 DNA reads TGTGCCAGCAGCTTTGGTTCAACCTCCCAGACTGAAGCTTTCTTT.